The rows below give T cell receptor beta chains drawn from one sample of a study of shared clonotypes between healthy human individuals. The method was immunoSEQ multiplex PCR; TCRdb's version includes in-frame clones alone and lacks a portion of them. The table has more than 1,200,000 clones, around 98.5% seen once; the top ten hold 0.36%. The sample was naive CD4+ T cells sorted from blood. These receptors all come from a man in his thirties or forties in good health. The CDR3 runs from the conserved cysteine through the conserved F or W. D genes are given only for firm matches. Clone size is given for some rows only: seen once, a few or many times, or a class if the clone is expanded.

j_gene: TRBJ2-5
v_gene: TRBV11-3
d_gene: TRBD1
abundance: -
CDR3aa: CASSFRTGVHPETQYF
CDR3nt: TGTGCCAGCAGCTTCAGGACAGGGGTCCATCCAGAGACCCAGTACTTC

j_gene: TRBJ2-7
v_gene: TRBV19
d_gene: TRBD1
abundance: -
CDR3aa: CASSMRTGGAYEQYF
CDR3nt: TGTGCCAGTAGTATGCGGACAGGGGGAGCCTACGAGCAGTACTTC

j_gene: TRBJ2-1
v_gene: TRBV27
d_gene: -
abundance: -
CDR3aa: CASSSLFQPRPSYNEQFF
CDR3nt: TGTGCCAGCAGTTCCCTCTTCCAACCGCGGCCATCCTACAATGAGCAGTTCTTC

j_gene: TRBJ2-5
v_gene: TRBV10-3
d_gene: -
abundance: -
CDR3aa: CAIKITGSEETQYF
CDR3nt: TGTGCCATCAAAATCACAGGCAGCGAAGAGACCCAGTACTTC

j_gene: TRBJ1-1
v_gene: TRBV9
d_gene: -
abundance: -
CDR3aa: CASSVGGTEAFF
CDR3nt: TGTGCCAGCAGCGTAGGAGGAACTGAAGCTTTCTTT

j_gene: TRBJ2-7
v_gene: TRBV18
d_gene: -
abundance: once
CDR3aa: CASSPSNYEQYF
CDR3nt: TGTGCCAGCTCACCCTCTAACTACGAGCAGTACTTC

j_gene: TRBJ1-2
v_gene: TRBV5-1
d_gene: -
abundance: few
CDR3aa: CASSPGYRNYGYTF
CDR3nt: TGCGCCAGCAGCCCGGGGTACAGAAACTATGGCTACACCTTC

j_gene: TRBJ1-3
v_gene: TRBV18
d_gene: TRBD1
abundance: -
CDR3aa: CASSPLDRGPTGNTIYF
CDR3nt: TGTGCCAGCTCACCACTGGACAGGGGCCCTACCGGAAACACCATATATTTT

j_gene: TRBJ2-7
v_gene: TRBV27
d_gene: TRBD2
abundance: -
CDR3aa: CASSQLVAGNPYEQYF
CDR3nt: TGTGCCAGCAGTCAGCTGGTAGCGGGAAACCCCTACGAGCAGTACTTC

j_gene: TRBJ1-1
v_gene: TRBV6-1
d_gene: -
abundance: -
CDR3aa: CASSNWGKNTEAFF
CDR3nt: TGTGCCAGCAGTAACTGGGGGAAGAACACTGAAGCTTTCTTT

j_gene: TRBJ2-2
v_gene: TRBV7-9
d_gene: TRBD1
abundance: -
CDR3aa: CASSSRTGSPGELFF
CDR3nt: TGTGCCAGCAGCTCTCGGACAGGGAGTCCCGGGGAGCTGTTTTTT

j_gene: TRBJ2-1
v_gene: TRBV5-1
d_gene: TRBD2
abundance: -
CDR3aa: CASSRLAGSYNEQFF
CDR3nt: TGCGCCAGCTCCCGACTAGCGGGATCTTACAATGAGCAGTTCTTC

j_gene: TRBJ2-1
v_gene: TRBV14
d_gene: -
abundance: -
CDR3aa: CASSSENYNEQFF
CDR3nt: TGTGCCAGCAGTAGCGAGAACTACAATGAGCAGTTCTTC

j_gene: TRBJ2-7
v_gene: TRBV7-8
d_gene: -
abundance: -
CDR3aa: CASSLGILTYEQYF
CDR3nt: TGTGCCAGCAGCTTGGGAATTTTAACCTACGAGCAGTACTTC

j_gene: TRBJ2-1
v_gene: TRBV15
d_gene: -
abundance: -
CDR3aa: CATSRNRGVAGEDEQFF
CDR3nt: TGTGCCACCAGCAGAAACAGGGGGGTAGCGGGAGAGGATGAGCAGTTCTTC

j_gene: TRBJ1-2
v_gene: TRBV29-1
d_gene: -
abundance: -
CDR3aa: CSVLNHTGNYGYTF
CDR3nt: TGCAGCGTTTTAAATCACACCGGAAACTATGGCTACACCTTC